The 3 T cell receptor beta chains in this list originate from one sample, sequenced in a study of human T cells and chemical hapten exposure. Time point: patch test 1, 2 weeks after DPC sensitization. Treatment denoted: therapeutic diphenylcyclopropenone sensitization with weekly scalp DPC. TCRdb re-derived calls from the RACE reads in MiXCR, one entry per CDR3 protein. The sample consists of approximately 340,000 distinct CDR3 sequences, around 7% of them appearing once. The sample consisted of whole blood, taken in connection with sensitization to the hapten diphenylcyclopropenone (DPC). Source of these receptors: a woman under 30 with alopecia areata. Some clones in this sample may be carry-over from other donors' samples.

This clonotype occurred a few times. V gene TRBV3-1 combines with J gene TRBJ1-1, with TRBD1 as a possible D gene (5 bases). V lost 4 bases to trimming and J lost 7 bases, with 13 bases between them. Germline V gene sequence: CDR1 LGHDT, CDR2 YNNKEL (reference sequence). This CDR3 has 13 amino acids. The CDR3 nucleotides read TGTGCCAGCAGCCCCTCAGGGAGGAATGAAGCTTTCTTT. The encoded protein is CASSPSGRNEAFF.

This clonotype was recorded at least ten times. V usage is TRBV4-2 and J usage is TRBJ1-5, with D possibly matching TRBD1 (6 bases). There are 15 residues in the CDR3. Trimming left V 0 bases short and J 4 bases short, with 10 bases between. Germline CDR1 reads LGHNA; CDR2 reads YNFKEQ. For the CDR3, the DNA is TGTGCCAGCAGCCAAGATGGACAGTTTAATCAGCCCCAGCATTTT. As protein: CASSQDGQFNQPQHF.

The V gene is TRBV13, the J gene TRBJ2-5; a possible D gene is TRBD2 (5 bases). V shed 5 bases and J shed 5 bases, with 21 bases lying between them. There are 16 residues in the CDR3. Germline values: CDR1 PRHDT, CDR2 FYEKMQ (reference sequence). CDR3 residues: CASSLTRGSEVETQYF. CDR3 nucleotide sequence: TGTGCCAGCAGCCTCACCCGGGGAAGTGAAGTGGAGACCCAGTACTTC.